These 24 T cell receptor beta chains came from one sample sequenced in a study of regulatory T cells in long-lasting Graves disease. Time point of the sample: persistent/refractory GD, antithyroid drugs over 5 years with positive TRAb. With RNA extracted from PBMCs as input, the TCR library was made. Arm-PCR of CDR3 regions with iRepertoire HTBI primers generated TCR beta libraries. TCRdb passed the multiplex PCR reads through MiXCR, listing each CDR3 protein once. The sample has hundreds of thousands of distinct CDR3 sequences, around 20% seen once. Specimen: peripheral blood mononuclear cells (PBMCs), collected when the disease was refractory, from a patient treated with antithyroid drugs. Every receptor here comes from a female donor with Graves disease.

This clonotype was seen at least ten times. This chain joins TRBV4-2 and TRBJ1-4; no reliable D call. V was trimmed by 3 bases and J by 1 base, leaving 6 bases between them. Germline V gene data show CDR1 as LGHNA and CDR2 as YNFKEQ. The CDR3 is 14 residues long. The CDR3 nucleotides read TGTGCCAGCAGCCAGGCCCGAACTAATGAAAAACTGTTTTTT. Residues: CASSQARTNEKLFF.

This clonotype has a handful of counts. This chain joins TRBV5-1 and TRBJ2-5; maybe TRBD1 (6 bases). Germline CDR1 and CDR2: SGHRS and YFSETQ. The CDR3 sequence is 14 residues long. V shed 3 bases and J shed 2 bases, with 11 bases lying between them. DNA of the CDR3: TGCGCCAGCAGCTCGATGGACAGTCAAGAGACCCAGTACTTC. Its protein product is CASSSMDSQETQYF.

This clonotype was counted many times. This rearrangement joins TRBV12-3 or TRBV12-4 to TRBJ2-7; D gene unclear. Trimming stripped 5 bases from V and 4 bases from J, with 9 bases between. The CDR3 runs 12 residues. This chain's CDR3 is CASSILEYEQYF. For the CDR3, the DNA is TGTGCCAGCAGTATCCTAGAATACGAGCAGTACTTC.

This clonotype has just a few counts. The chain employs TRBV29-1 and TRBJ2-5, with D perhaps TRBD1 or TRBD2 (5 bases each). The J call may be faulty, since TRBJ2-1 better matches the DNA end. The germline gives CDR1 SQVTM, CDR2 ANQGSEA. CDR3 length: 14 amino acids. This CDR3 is CSVEGDVGNNEQFF. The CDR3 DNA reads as TGCAGCGTTGAGGGGGATGTGGGGAACAATGAGCAGTTCTTC.

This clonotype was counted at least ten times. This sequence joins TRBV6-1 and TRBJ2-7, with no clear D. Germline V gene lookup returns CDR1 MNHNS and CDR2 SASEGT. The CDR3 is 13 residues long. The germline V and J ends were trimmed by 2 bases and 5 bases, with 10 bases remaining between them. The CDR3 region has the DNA TGTGCCAGCAGTGAAACCCCCGCGGACGAGCAGTACTTC. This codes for CASSETPADEQYF.

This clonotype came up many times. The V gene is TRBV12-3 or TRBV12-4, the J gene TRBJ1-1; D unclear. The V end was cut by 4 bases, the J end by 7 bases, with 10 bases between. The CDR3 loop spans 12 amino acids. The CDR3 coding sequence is TGTGCCAGCAGTTCCCGACAAATTGAAGCTTTCTTT. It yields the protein CASSSRQIEAFF.

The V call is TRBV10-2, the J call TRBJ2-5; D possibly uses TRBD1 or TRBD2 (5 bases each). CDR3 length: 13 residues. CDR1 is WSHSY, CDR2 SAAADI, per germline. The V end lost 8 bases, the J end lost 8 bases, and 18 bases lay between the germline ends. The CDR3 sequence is CASAGTDKGTQYF. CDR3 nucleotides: TGCGCCAGCGCCGGGACGGACAAGGGAACCCAGTACTTC.

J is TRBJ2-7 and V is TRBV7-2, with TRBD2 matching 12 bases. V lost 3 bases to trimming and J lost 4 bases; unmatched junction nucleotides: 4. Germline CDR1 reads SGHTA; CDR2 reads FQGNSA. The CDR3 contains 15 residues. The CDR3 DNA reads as TGTGCCAGCAGCTTGACACTAGCGGGAGGTTACGAGCAGTACTTC. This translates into CASSLTLAGGYEQYF.

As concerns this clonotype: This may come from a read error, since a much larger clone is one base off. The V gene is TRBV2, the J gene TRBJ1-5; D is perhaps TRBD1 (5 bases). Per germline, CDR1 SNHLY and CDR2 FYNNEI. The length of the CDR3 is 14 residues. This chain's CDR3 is CASSTDSSNEPQHF. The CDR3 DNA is TGTGCCAGCAGTACAGACAGTAGCAATGAGCCCCAGCATTTT.

CDR3: CASSRAGQGPYEQYF. CDR3 coding DNA: TGTGCCAGCAGTCGGGCGGGACAGGGTCCCTACGAGCAGTACTTC. This chain joins TRBV27 and TRBJ2-7; 9 bases fit TRBD1. Germline lookup yields CDR1 MNHEY and CDR2 SMNVEV (reference sequence). V lost 5 bases to trimming and J lost 2 bases; unmatched junction nucleotides: 7. The CDR3 consists of 15 residues.

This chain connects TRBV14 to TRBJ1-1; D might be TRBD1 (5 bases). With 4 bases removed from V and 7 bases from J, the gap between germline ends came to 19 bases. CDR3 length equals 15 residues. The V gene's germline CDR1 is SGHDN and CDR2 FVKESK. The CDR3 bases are TGTGCCAGCAGCCTGATCCCCTCAGGGAGAATTGAAGCTTTCTTT. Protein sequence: CASSLIPSGRIEAFF.

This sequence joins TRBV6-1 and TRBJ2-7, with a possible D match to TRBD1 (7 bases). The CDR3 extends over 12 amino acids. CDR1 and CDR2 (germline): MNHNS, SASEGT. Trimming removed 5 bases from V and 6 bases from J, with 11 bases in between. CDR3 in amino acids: CASSPGGCEQYF. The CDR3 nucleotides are TGTGCCAGCAGTCCAGGGGGGTGCGAGCAGTACTTC.

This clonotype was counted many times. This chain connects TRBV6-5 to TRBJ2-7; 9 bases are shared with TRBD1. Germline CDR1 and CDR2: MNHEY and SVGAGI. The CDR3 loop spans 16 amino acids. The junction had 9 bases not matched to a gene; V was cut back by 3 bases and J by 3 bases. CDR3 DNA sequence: TGTGCCAGCAGTTATTCTACAGGGGGCTGGGGCTACGAGCAGTACTTC. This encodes CASSYSTGGWGYEQYF.

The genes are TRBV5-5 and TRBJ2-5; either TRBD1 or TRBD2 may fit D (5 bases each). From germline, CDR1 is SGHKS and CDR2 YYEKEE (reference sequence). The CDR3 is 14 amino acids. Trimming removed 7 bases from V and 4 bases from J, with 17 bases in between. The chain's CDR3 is CASLGVGEGETQYF. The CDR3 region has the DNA TGTGCCAGCTTAGGTGTGGGGGAAGGAGAGACCCAGTACTTC.

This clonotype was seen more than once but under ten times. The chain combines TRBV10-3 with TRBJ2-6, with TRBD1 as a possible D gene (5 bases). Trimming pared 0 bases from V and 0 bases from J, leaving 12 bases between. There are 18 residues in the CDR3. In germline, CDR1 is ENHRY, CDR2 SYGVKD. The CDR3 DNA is TGTGCCATCAGTGAGTCAGGACAAGGGGCCTCTGGGGCCAACGTCCTGACTTTC. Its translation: CAISESGQGASGANVLTF.

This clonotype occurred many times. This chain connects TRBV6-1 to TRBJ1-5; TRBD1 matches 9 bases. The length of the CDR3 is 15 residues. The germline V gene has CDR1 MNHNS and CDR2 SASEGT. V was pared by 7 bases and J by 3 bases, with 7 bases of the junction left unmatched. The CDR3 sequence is CASTRRQGDNQPQHF. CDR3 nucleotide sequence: TGTGCCAGCACCCGACGACAGGGGGACAATCAGCCCCAGCATTTT.

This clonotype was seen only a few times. The CDR3: CASSCPGQGSYTEAFF. The CDR3 region has the DNA TGTGCCAGTAGTTGCCCCGGACAAGGGAGCTACACTGAAGCTTTCTTT. The chain has TRBV19 and TRBJ1-1, with D perhaps TRBD1 (5 bases). Trimming stripped 5 bases from V and 3 bases from J, with 19 bases between. This CDR3 is 16 amino acids long. Germline lookup yields CDR1 LNHDA and CDR2 SQIVND (reference sequence).

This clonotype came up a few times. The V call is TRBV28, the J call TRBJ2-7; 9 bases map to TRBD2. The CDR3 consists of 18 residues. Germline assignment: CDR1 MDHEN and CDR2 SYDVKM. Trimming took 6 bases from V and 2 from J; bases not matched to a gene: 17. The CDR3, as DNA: TGTGCCAGCAGGGGGACGATTAGCGGCGGGAGGGTGACCTACGAGCAGTACTTC. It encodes CASRGTISGGRVTYEQYF.

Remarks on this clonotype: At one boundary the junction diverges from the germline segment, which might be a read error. This CDR3 reads CAVRGDLSFNYGYTF. As DNA, the CDR3 is TGTGCCGTCAGGGGGGATCTTTCTTTTAACTATGGCTACACCTTC. The rearrangement joins TRBV10-3 to TRBJ1-2; the match to TRBD1 covers 7 bases. Germline assignment: CDR1 ENHRY and CDR2 SYGVKD. This CDR3 comprises 15 residues.

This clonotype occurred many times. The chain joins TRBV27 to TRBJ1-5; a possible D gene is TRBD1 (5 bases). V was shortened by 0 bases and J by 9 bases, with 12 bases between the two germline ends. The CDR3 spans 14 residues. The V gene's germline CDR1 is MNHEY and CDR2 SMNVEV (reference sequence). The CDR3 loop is CASSLSSGTRPQHF. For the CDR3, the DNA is TGTGCCAGCAGTTTATCTTCTGGGACTCGGCCCCAGCATTTT.

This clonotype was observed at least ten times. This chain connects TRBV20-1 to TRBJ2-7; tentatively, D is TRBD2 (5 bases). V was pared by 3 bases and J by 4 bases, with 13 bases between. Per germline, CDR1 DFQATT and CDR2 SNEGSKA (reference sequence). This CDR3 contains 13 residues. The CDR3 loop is CSASFAGSYEQYF. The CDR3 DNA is TGCAGTGCTAGTTTTGCGGGCTCGTACGAGCAGTACTTC.

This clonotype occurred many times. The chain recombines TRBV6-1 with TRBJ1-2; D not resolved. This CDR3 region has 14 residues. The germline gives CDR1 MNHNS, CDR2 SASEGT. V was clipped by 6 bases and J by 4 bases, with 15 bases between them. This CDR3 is CASSPSDRPYGYTF. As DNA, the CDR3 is TGTGCCAGCAGCCCCTCCGACCGACCCTATGGCTACACCTTC.

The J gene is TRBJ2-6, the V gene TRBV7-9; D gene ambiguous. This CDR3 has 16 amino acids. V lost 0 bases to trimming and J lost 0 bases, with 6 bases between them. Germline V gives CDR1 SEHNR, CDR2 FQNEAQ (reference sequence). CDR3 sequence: CASSLASHSGANVLTF. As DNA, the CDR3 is TGTGCCAGCAGCTTAGCGTCCCACTCTGGGGCCAACGTCCTGACTTTC.

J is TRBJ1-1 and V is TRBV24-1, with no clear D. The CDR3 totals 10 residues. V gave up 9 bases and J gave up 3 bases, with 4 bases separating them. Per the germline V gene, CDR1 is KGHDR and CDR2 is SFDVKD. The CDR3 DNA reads TGTGCCACCTATGACACTGAAGCTTTCTTT. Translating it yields CATYDTEAFF.